This T cell receptor beta chain emerged from a study of cytomegalovirus exposure and HLA in healthy donors. Study-wide points: Trimming of TCR beta V- and J-genes showed a link, identified in a later analysis, to a missense DCLRE1C variant. Later analysis showed TCR association rates varying by HLA locus, highest for DRB1 and lowest for HLA-C.

Details on this clone: The target antigen is unknown.

PCR was performed using 60 Vbeta and 13 Jbeta primers. The assay was immunoSEQ multiplex PCR, and TCRdb's table has in-frame clones only and misses some. The data hold 110,000 or so clones, with around 84% observed a single time. The CDR3 consists of 14 residues. The germline V gene encodes CDR1 MNHEY and CDR2 SVGAGI. V trimming: 6 bases; J trimming: 2 bases; junction bases outside the gene matches: 4. Healthy bone marrow donors made up the cohort. Donors were nominally healthy when sampled, though unrecorded immune exposures were likely. The rearrangement joins TRBV6-5 to TRBJ1-2; TRBD1 agrees at 9 bases. Sequencing used PBMCs. This TCR came from a man younger than 40 in good health and CMV-seronegative. The CDR3 bases are TGTGCCAGCAGGGGTGGACAGGGGAACTATGGCTACACCTTC. This gives the protein CASRGGQGNYGYTF.